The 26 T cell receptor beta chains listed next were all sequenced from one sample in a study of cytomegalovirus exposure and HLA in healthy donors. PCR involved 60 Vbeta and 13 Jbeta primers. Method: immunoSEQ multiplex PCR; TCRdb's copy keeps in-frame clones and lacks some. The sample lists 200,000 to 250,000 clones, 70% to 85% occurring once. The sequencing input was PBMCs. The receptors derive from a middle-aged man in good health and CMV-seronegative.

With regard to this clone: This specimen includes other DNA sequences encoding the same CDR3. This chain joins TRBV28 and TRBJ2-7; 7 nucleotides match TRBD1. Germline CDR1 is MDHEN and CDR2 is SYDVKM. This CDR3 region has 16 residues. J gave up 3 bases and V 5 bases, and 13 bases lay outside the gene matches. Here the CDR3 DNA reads TGTGCCAGCAGTCCCAACAGGGGATATCGGGACTACGAGCAGTACTTC. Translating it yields CASSPNRGYRDYEQYF. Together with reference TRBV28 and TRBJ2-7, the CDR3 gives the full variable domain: DVKVTQSSRYLVKRTGEKVFLECVQDMDHENMFWYRQDPGLGLRLIYFSYDVKMKEKGDIPEGYSVSREKKERFSLILESASTNQTSMYLCASSPNRGYRDYEQYFGPGTRLTVT.

CDR3 nucleotide sequence: TGTGCCAGCAGCTTGGGTGGGGGAGGGGGGAACACTGAAGCTTTCTTT. Amino acids: CASSLGGGGGNTEAFF. This chain connects TRBV5-4 to TRBJ1-1, with a possible D match to TRBD1 (6 bases). V lost 0 bases and J 1 base, leaving 13 bases between the germline ends. The CDR3 sequence is 16 residues long. The V gene's germline CDR1 is SGHNT and CDR2 YYREEE (reference sequence). Together with reference TRBV5-4 and TRBJ1-1, the CDR3 gives the full variable domain: ETGVTQSPTHLIKTRGQQVTLRCSSQSGHNTVSWYQQALGQGPQFIFQYYREEENGRGNFPPRFSGLQFPNYSSELNVNALELDDSALYLCASSLGGGGGNTEAFFGQGTRLTVV.

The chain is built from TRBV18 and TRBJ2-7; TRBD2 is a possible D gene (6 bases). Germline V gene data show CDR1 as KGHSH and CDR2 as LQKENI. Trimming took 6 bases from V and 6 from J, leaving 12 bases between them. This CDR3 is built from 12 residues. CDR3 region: CASSPEGFEQYF. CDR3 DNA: TGTGCCAGCTCCCCGGAGGGGTTCGAGCAGTACTTC.

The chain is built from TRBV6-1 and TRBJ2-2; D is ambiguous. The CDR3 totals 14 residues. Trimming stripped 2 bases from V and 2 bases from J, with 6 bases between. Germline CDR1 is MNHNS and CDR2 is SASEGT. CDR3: CASSENQNTGELFF. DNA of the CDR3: TGTGCCAGCAGTGAAAATCAAAACACCGGGGAGCTGTTTTTT.

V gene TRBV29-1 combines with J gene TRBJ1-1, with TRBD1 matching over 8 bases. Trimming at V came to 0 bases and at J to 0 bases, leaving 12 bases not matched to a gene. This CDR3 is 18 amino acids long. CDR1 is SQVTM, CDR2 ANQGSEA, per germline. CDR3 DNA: TGCAGCGTTGAAGAGTTCTCACAGGGGGTCCCCATGAACACTGAAGCTTTCTTT. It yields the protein CSVEEFSQGVPMNTEAFF.

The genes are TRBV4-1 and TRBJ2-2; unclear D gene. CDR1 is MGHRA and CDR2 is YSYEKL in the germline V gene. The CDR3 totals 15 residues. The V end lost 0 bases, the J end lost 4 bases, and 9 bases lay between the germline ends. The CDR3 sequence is CASSQEPAITGELFF. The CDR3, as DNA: TGCGCCAGCAGCCAAGAACCCGCTATCACCGGGGAGCTGTTTTTT.

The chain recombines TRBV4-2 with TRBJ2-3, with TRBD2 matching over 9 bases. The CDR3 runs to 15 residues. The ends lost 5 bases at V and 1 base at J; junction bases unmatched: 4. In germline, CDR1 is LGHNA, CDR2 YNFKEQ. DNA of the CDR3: TGTGCCAGCAGCTCGACTAGCGGAGGCACAGATACGCAGTATTTT. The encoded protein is CASSSTSGGTDTQYF.

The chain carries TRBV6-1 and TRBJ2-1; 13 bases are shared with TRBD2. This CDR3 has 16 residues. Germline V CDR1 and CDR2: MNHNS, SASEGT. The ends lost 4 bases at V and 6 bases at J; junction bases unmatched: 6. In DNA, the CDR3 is TGTGCCAGCAGTGTAACTAGCGGGAGGGCCCTCAATGAGCAGTTCTTC. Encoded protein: CASSVTSGRALNEQFF.

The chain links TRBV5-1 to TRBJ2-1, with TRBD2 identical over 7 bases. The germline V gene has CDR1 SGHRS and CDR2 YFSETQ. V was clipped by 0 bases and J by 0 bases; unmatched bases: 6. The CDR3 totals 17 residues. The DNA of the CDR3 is TGCGCCAGCAGCTTGGTGGGTAGGACTAGCTCCTACAATGAGCAGTTCTTC. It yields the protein CASSLVGRTSSYNEQFF.

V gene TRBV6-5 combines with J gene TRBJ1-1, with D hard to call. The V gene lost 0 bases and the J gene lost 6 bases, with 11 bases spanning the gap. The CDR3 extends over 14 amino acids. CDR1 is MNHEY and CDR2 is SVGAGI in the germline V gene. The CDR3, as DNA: TGTGCCAGCAGTTACTCAGCAGGTATAGCTGAAGCTTTCTTT. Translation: CASSYSAGIAEAFF.

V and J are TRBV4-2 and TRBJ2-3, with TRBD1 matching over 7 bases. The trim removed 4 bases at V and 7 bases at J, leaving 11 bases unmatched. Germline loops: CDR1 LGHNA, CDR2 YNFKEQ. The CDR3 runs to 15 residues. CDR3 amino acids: CASSREDRFQNTQYF. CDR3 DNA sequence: TGTGCCAGCAGCCGAGAGGACAGGTTCCAGAATACGCAGTATTTT.

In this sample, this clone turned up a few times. CDR3 in DNA: TGTGCCAGTAGTATGGTAGCGGGAGGTGGCGGGGAGCTGTTTTTT. Translated, it gives CASSMVAGGGGELFF. This sequence joins TRBV19 and TRBJ2-2; 10 bases agree with TRBD2. The CDR3 contains 15 residues. Germline CDR1 is LNHDA and CDR2 is SQIVND (reference sequence). J gave up 7 bases and V 3 bases, and 5 bases lay outside the gene matches. Full variable domain (rest looked up from reference TRBV19 and TRBJ2-2): DGGITQSPKYLFRKEGQNVTLSCEQNLNHDAMYWYRQDPGQGLRLIYYSQIVNDFQKGDIAEGYSVSREKKESFPLTVTSAQKNPTAFYLCASSMVAGGGGELFFGEGSRLTVL.

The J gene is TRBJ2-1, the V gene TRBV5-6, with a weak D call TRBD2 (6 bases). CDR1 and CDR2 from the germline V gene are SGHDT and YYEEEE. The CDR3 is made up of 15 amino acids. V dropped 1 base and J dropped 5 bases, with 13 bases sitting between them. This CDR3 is CASSLLSGGNNEQFF. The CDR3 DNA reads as TGTGCCAGCAGCTTGCTGAGCGGAGGGAACAATGAGCAGTTCTTC. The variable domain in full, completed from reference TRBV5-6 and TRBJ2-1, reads DAGVTQSPTHLIKTRGQQVTLRCSPKSGHDTVSWYQQALGQGPQFIFQYYEEEERQRGNFPDRFSGHQFPNYSSELNVNALLLGDSALYLCASSLLSGGNNEQFFGPGTRLTVL.

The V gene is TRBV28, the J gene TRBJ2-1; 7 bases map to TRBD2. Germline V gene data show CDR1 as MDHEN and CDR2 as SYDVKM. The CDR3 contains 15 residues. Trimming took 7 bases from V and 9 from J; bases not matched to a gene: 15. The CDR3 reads CASTPPAGVYSEQFF. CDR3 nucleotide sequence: TGTGCCAGCACCCCCCCCGCGGGAGTATATAGTGAGCAGTTCTTC.

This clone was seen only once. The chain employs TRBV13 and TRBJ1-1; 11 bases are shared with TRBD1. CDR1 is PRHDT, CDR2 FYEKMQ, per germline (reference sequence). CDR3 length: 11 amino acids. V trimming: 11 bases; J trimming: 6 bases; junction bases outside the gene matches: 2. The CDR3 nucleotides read TGTGCCGGGGGACAGGGGGCTGAAGCTTTCTTT. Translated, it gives CAGGQGAEAFF.

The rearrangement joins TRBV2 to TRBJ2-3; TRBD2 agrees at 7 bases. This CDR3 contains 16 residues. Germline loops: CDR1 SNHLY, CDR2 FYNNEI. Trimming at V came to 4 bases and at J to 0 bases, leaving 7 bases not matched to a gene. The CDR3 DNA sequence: TGTGCCAGCAGTGTCGGGACTACGCTTAGCACAGATACGCAGTATTTT. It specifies CASSVGTTLSTDTQYF.

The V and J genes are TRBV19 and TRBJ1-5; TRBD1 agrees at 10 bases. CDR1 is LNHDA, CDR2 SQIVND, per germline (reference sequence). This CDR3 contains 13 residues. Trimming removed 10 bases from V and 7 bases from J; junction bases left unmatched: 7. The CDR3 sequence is CAISDRGGQPQHF. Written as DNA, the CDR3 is TGTGCCATCTCGGACAGGGGGGGACAGCCCCAGCATTTT.

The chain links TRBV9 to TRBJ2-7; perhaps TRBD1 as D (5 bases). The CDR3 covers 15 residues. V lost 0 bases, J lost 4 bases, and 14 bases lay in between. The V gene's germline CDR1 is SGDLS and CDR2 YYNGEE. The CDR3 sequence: CASSVAWQGIYEQYF. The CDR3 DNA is TGTGCCAGCAGCGTAGCTTGGCAGGGTATTTACGAGCAGTACTTC.

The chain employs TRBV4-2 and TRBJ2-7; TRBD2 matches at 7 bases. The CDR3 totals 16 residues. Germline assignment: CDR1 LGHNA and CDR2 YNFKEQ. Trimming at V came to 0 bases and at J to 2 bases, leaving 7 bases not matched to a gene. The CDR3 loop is CASSQDWRERAYEQYF. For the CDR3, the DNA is TGTGCCAGCAGCCAAGACTGGCGGGAGAGGGCCTACGAGCAGTACTTC.

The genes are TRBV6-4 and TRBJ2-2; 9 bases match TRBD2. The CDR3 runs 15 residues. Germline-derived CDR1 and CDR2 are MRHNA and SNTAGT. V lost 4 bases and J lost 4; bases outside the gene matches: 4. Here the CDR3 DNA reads TGTGCCAGCAGTGCTCTAGCGGGACCCACCGGGGAGCTGTTTTTT. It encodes CASSALAGPTGELFF.

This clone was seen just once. CDR3 coding DNA: TGTGCCAGCAGCTTCTCCAGCGACAGCGAGCAGTACTTC. Protein: CASSFSSDSEQYF. The rearrangement joins TRBV7-9 to TRBJ2-5; weak D call: TRBD1 (5 bases). The better agreement between TRBJ2-7 and the DNA end casts doubt on the J call. CDR3 length: 13 residues. The germline V gene encodes CDR1 SEHNR and CDR2 FQNEAQ (reference sequence).

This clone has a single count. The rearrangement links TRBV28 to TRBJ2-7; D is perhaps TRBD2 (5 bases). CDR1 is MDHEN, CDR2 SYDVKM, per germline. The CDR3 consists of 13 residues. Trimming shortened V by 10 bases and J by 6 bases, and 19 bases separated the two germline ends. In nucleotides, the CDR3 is TGTGCCAATTCGGGGAACCTTTATTCCGAGCAGTACTTC. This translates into CANSGNLYSEQYF.

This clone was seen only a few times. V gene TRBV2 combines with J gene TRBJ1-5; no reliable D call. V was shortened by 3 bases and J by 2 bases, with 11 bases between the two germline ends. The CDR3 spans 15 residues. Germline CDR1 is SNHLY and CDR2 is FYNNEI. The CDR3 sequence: CASSDGVKGNQPQHF. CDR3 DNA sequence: TGTGCCAGCAGTGACGGAGTAAAGGGCAATCAGCCCCAGCATTTT.

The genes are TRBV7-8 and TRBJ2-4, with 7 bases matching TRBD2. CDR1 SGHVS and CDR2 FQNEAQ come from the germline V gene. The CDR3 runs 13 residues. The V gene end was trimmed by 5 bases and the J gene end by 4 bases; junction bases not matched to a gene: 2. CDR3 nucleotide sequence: TGTGCCAGCAGCCGGACTAGTAAAAACATTCAGTACTTC. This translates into CASSRTSKNIQYF.

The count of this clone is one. Here the CDR3 reads CAISELLRDRQNSYEQYF. The CDR3 bases are TGTGCCATCAGTGAATTGTTACGGGACAGGCAAAATTCTTACGAGCAGTACTTC. The J gene is TRBJ2-7, the V gene TRBV10-3, with TRBD1 identical over 8 bases. The V gene end was trimmed by 3 bases and the J gene end by 4 bases; junction bases not matched to a gene: 17. Per germline, CDR1 ENHRY and CDR2 SYGVKD. CDR3 length: 18 residues.

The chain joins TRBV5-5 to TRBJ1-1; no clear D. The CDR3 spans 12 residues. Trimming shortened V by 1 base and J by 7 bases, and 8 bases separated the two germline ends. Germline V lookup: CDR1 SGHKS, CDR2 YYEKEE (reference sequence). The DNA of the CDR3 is TGTGCCAGCAGCTTGTTTGAGTTTGAAGCTTTCTTT. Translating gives CASSLFEFEAFF.